These T cell receptor beta chains were read from a single sample in a study of shared clonotypes between healthy human individuals. Clones were read by immunoSEQ multiplex PCR, and TCRdb kept only the in-frame ones, dropping some. The data hold 1.5 million to 2.5 million clones, with over 85% observed a single time. Input material: naive CD8+ T cells sorted from blood. The source is a man between 18 and 29 years old in good health. Both conserved end residues are part of each CDR3. D genes are given only for firm matches. Clone size is not always given. Where it is, it says once, few, many or a class for expanded clones.

>-|TRBV5-4|-|TRBJ2-5
CASSFMGGRETQYF
TGTGCCAGCAGCTTCATGGGGGGGCGAGAGACCCAGTACTTC
>TRBD2|TRBV4-3|-|TRBJ2-1
CASSHGLAGDGNEQFF
TGCGCCAGCAGCCATGGACTAGCGGGAGACGGGAATGAGCAGTTCTTC
>TRBD2|TRBV28|-|TRBJ2-3
CVTEPGGAVDTQYF
TGTGTCACCGAGCCCGGGGGGGCCGTAGATACGCAGTATTTT
>TRBD2|TRBV5-4|-|TRBJ2-7
CASSLAWEGHEQYF
TGTGCCAGCAGCTTGGCCTGGGAGGGCCACGAGCAGTACTTC
>TRBD1|TRBV11-1|-|TRBJ2-7
CASSWGQSYEQYF
TGTGCCAGCAGCTGGGGACAGTCCTACGAGCAGTACTTC
>-|TRBV10-3|once|TRBJ1-4
CAISESVRGATNEKLFF
TGTGCCATCAGTGAGTCGGTGAGGGGGGCAACTAATGAAAAACTGTTTTTT
>TRBD2|TRBV7-9|once|TRBJ2-3
CASSSSSGLASPDTQYF
TGTGCCAGCAGCTCTAGTTCGGGACTAGCAAGTCCAGATACGCAGTATTTT
>-|TRBV27|-|TRBJ2-5
CASSFRGQETQYF
TGTGCCAGCAGTTTCAGGGGTCAAGAGACCCAGTACTTC
>-|TRBV4-1|-|TRBJ2-5
CASSHIGGSETQYF
TGCGCCAGCAGCCACATTGGGGGGAGCGAGACCCAGTACTTC
>TRBD1|TRBV6-5|-|TRBJ2-7
CASSSGTGDLDEQYF
TGTGCCAGCAGTTCGGGGACAGGGGATTTGGACGAGCAGTACTTC
>-|TRBV29-1|-|TRBJ1-2
CSVEETSGENYGYTF
TGCAGCGTTGAAGAAACTAGCGGAGAGAACTATGGCTACACCTTC
>TRBD1|TRBV30|once|TRBJ2-7
CAWSPGTGDGEQYF
TGTGCCTGGAGCCCCGGGACAGGGGACGGCGAGCAGTACTTC
>TRBD1|TRBV5-5|-|TRBJ1-4
CASSASFGTDLATNEKLFF
TGTGCCAGCAGTGCGTCCTTCGGGACAGACCTGGCAACTAATGAAAAACTGTTTTTT
>-|TRBV2|-|TRBJ1-5
CASSEALLVMGDSNQPQHF
TGTGCCAGCAGTGAAGCGCTTCTGGTAATGGGGGATAGCAATCAGCCCCAGCATTTT
>TRBD2|TRBV25-1|-|TRBJ2-2
CASSEYYQLAGESGELFF
TGTGCCAGCAGTGAATATTACCAACTAGCGGGAGAGTCCGGGGAGCTGTTTTTT
>-|TRBV7-9|-|TRBJ2-1
CASSPRTGSSSYNEQFF
TGTGCCAGCAGCCCTCGGACTGGATCGAGCTCCTACAATGAGCAGTTCTTC
>-|TRBV10-2|-|TRBJ2-7
CATLAGRYEQYF
TGCGCCACCTTGGCAGGGCGTTACGAGCAGTACTTC
>TRBD1|TRBV4-1|-|TRBJ1-4
CASSRGQGGTNEKLFF
TGCGCCAGCAGCCGGGGACAGGGAGGTACTAATGAAAAACTGTTTTTT
>-|TRBV4-3|-|TRBJ2-2
CASSQDPDSHTGELFF
TGCGCCAGCAGCCAAGATCCGGACAGTCACACCGGGGAGCTGTTTTTT
>TRBD1|TRBV9|-|TRBJ2-7
CASSSDRGEQYF
TGTGCCAGCAGCTCGGACAGGGGCGAGCAGTACTTC
>TRBD1|TRBV4-3|-|TRBJ1-2
CASSQLTGARSGYTF
TGCGCCAGCAGCCAACTTACAGGGGCGAGAAGCGGCTACACCTTC
>-|TRBV13|-|TRBJ1-1
CASSQTGFSEAFF
TGTGCCAGCAGCCAAACAGGGTTTTCTGAAGCTTTCTTT
>TRBD2|TRBV5-6|once|TRBJ2-7
CASSFETAGTYEQYF
TGTGCCAGCAGCTTTGAGACAGCGGGAACCTACGAGCAGTACTTC
>TRBD1|TRBV10-3|-|TRBJ2-7
CAISAAGQGSPYEQYF
TGTGCCATCAGTGCCGCGGGACAGGGGTCCCCCTACGAGCAGTACTTC
>TRBD1|TRBV7-2|-|TRBJ2-7
CASSLPGQGVWAASYEQYF
TGTGCCAGCAGCCTTCCGGGACAGGGGGTATGGGCCGCATCCTACGAGCAGTACTTC
>-|TRBV19|once|TRBJ1-1
CASSIGQGLNTEAFF
TGTGCCAGTAGTATTGGGCAGGGATTAAACACTGAAGCTTTCTTT
>TRBD2|TRBV9|-|TRBJ2-3
CASSVGNSGVEVDTQYF
TGTGCCAGCAGCGTAGGGAATAGCGGGGTTGAAGTGGATACGCAGTATTTT
>-|TRBV25-1|once|TRBJ1-2
CASSEWMGAPGGYTF
TGTGCCAGCAGTGAATGGATGGGGGCCCCTGGTGGCTACACCTTC
>-|TRBV30|-|TRBJ1-6
CAWTGVHYNSPLHF
TGTGCCTGGACAGGAGTGCACTATAATTCACCCCTCCACTTT
>TRBD1|TRBV19|-|TRBJ2-2
CASNTPGQGEFELFF
TGTGCCAGTAACACACCGGGACAGGGGGAATTCGAGCTGTTTTTT
>-|TRBV21-1|-|TRBJ1-6
CASENGKDTPPYNSPLHF
TGTGCCAGCGAAAATGGGAAGGACACCCCTCCCTATAATTCACCCCTCCACTTT
>TRBD2|TRBV9|-|TRBJ2-1
CASSAGTSGNDEQFF
TGTGCCAGCAGCGCTGGGACTAGCGGGAATGATGAGCAGTTCTTC
>-|TRBV13|-|TRBJ1-4
CASSYRTVPEKLFF
TGTGCCAGCAGCTACCGGACAGTCCCTGAAAAACTGTTTTTT
>TRBD1|TRBV7-9|-|TRBJ2-7
CASSGTVTYEQYF
TGTGCCAGCAGCGGGACAGTCACCTACGAGCAGTACTTC
>TRBD1|TRBV27|-|TRBJ2-3
CASSPSQGEATDTQYF
TGTGCCAGCAGTCCAAGTCAGGGGGAAGCAACAGATACGCAGTATTTT
>-|TRBV9|-|TRBJ2-1
CASSLPRESGTDNEQFF
TGTGCCAGCAGCTTACCCCGAGAATCCGGGACTGACAATGAGCAGTTCTTC
>-|TRBV9|-|TRBJ1-3
CASSPGDGNTIYF
TGTGCCAGCAGCCCAGGGGATGGAAACACCATATATTTT
>-|TRBV15|-|TRBJ2-7
CATSRAQSYEQYF
TGTGCCACCAGCAGAGCACAGTCCTACGAGCAGTACTTC
>-|TRBV25-1|-|TRBJ2-2
CASSDEGSNTGELFF
TGTGCCAGCAGTGACGAGGGATCGAACACCGGGGAGCTGTTTTTT
>-|TRBV11-2|-|TRBJ1-1
CASSLVREAFF
TGTGCCAGCAGCTTAGTCAGGGAAGCTTTCTTT
>TRBD1|TRBV28|-|TRBJ1-6
CASSPTGDAYNSPLHF
TGTGCCAGCAGTCCAACAGGGGACGCATATAATTCACCCCTCCACTTT